These 21 T cell receptor beta chains originate from one sample sequenced in a study of CD8 T cells in Susac syndrome. Random hexamers were used to reverse transcribe about 0.5 to 1 ug of RNA. TCRdb called the immunoSEQ multiplex PCR reads again in MiXCR, with one record for every CDR3 protein. This sample carries about 120,000 distinct CDR3 sequences, roughly 94% of them seen once, and the ten largest clones take 0.095% to 0.1%. The sample was CD4+ T cells from PBMCs. Every receptor here comes from a human donor in good health.

The J gene is TRBJ2-1, the V gene TRBV7-2, with 10 bases aligning to TRBD2. The CDR3 length is 15 residues. Looked up from germline, CDR1 is SGHTA and CDR2 is FQGNSA. V shed 0 bases, J shed 7 bases, and the junction held 3 bases outside the gene matches. The CDR3 protein is CASSLARAGGNEQFF. The CDR3 nucleotides are TGTGCCAGCAGCTTAGCACGAGCGGGGGGGAATGAGCAGTTCTTC.

The chain carries TRBV30 and TRBJ1-1; the D is unclear. The V gene's germline CDR1 is GTSNPN and CDR2 SVGIG (reference sequence). This CDR3 spans 12 amino acids. The V and J ends lost 7 bases and 1 base respectively, with 10 bases between them. The CDR3 loop is CASSAPNTEAFF. The CDR3 DNA is TGTGCCTCCTCCGCGCCGAACACTGAAGCTTTCTTT.

The rearrangement uses TRBV2 and TRBJ2-6, with a weak D call TRBD1 (6 bases). V was pared by 4 bases and J by 0 bases, with 13 bases between. The CDR3 has 17 amino acids. CDR1 is SNHLY and CDR2 is FYNNEI in the germline V gene. The CDR3 protein is CASSVRTASSGANVLTF. DNA for the CDR3: TGTGCCAGCAGTGTACGGACAGCTTCCTCTGGGGCCAACGTCCTGACTTTC.

This clonotype occurred once. This sequence joins TRBV29-1 and TRBJ2-7; D not certain. There are 12 residues in the CDR3. V gave up 4 bases and J gave up 1 base, with 8 bases separating them. CDR1 is SQVTM and CDR2 is ANQGSEA in the germline V gene. The CDR3 loop is CSVAIPSYEQYF. In DNA, the CDR3 is TGCAGCGTTGCGATACCTTCCTACGAGCAGTACTTC.

The V call is TRBV6-2 or TRBV6-3, the J call TRBJ2-2; weak D call: TRBD2 (6 bases). The length of the CDR3 is 15 residues. Germline V gene data show CDR1 as MNHEY and CDR2 as SVGEGT. V was trimmed by 6 bases and J by 8 bases, leaving 19 bases between them. CDR3 sequence: CASSPPGDNQGELFF. In DNA, the CDR3 is TGTGCCAGCAGCCCGCCGGGAGACAACCAAGGGGAGCTGTTTTTT.

This clonotype was seen a single time. A junction boundary mismatches the germline segment, possibly from a read error. The rearrangement links TRBV5-6 to TRBJ2-5; no definite D call. CDR3 size: 14 residues. Germline values: CDR1 SGHDT, CDR2 YYEEEE. The CDR3 DNA reads TGTGCCAGCAGCGACTTAGGGAAAACGTCTGATCAGGACTTC. This codes for CASSDLGKTSDQDF.

The chain is built from TRBV5-6 and TRBJ2-2; TRBD1 aligns across 7 bases. Germline-derived CDR1 and CDR2 are SGHDT and YYEEEE. The CDR3 is 16 residues long. The V gene end was trimmed by 4 bases and the J gene end by 3 bases; junction bases not matched to a gene: 9. The CDR3 protein is CASSPGDRVYTGELFF. The CDR3 DNA follows: TGTGCCAGCAGCCCAGGGGACAGAGTTTACACCGGGGAGCTGTTTTTT. The entire variable domain, with the rest obtained from reference TRBV5-6 and TRBJ2-2, is as follows: DAGVTQSPTHLIKTRGQQVTLRCSPKSGHDTVSWYQQALGQGPQFIFQYYEEEERQRGNFPDRFSGHQFPNYSSELNVNALLLGDSALYLCASSPGDRVYTGELFFGEGSRLTVL.

This clonotype was found once. The CDR3 DNA sequence: TGTGCCATCAGTGTATCGGGACAGGGACATGGCTACACCTTC. Protein product: CAISVSGQGHGYTF. This chain uses TRBV10-3 with TRBJ1-2; TRBD1 agrees at 9 bases. J lost 6 bases, V lost 4 bases, and 6 bases had no gene match. There are 14 residues in the CDR3. Germline CDR1 ENHRY, CDR2 SYGVKD.

This chain uses TRBV6-1 with TRBJ2-2; D could derive from TRBD1 or TRBD2 (5 bases each). Germline V lookup: CDR1 MNHNS, CDR2 SASEGT. V was shortened by 6 bases and J by 3 bases, with 14 bases between the two germline ends. The length of the CDR3 is 15 residues. The CDR3 spells CASRGPGRDTGELFF. The CDR3 DNA follows: TGTGCCAGCAGGGGACCGGGGCGGGACACCGGGGAGCTGTTTTTT.

V gene TRBV5-5 combines with J gene TRBJ1-1; D is unclear. V was pared by 4 bases and J by 6 bases, with 7 bases between. Germline V gene lookup returns CDR1 SGHKS and CDR2 YYEKEE (reference sequence). The CDR3 extends over 11 amino acids. CDR3 in DNA: TGTGCCAGCAGCCCTAGGGCTGAAGCTTTCTTT. This encodes CASSPRAEAFF.

Here the CDR3 DNA reads TGTGCCAGCAGCCTCCATGGGGGGAACACTGAAGCTTTCTTT. This codes for CASSLHGGNTEAFF. The chain has TRBV3-1 and TRBJ1-1; the D gene is possibly TRBD1 (5 bases). The V gene lost 4 bases and the J gene lost 1 base, with 10 bases spanning the gap. The germline gives CDR1 LGHDT, CDR2 YNNKEL (reference sequence). The CDR3 spans 14 residues.

In DNA, the CDR3 is TGCGCCAGCAGCGCAGAGACTAGCGGGGAGCAGTTCTTC. Amino acid sequence: CASSAETSGEQFF. V and J are TRBV5-1 and TRBJ2-1, with TRBD2 identical over 10 bases. CDR1 and CDR2 from the germline V gene are SGHRS and YFSETQ. This CDR3 spans 13 amino acids. V lost 4 bases and J lost 10; bases outside the gene matches: 5.

This clonotype came up a few times. The chain carries TRBV4-3 and TRBJ2-7; D is possibly TRBD2 (5 bases). Per the germline V gene, CDR1 is LGHNA and CDR2 is YSLEER. V gave up 0 bases and J gave up 7 bases, with 13 bases separating them. This CDR3 spans 14 amino acids. The CDR3 sequence is CASSQDYGPGEQYF. CDR3 coding DNA: TGCGCCAGCAGCCAAGATTATGGACCGGGGGAGCAGTACTTC.

The chain links TRBV25-1 to TRBJ1-2; D not certain. Germline V gene data show CDR1 as MGHDK and CDR2 as SYGVNS. The CDR3 consists of 11 residues. The V gene lost 11 bases and the J gene lost 4 bases, with 11 bases spanning the gap. CDR3 residues: CAVEIPYGYTF. CDR3 in DNA: TGTGCCGTGGAGATCCCCTATGGCTACACCTTC.

The chain joins TRBV9 to TRBJ2-5, with D uncertain. Per the germline V gene, CDR1 is SGDLS and CDR2 is YYNGEE. V dropped 0 bases and J dropped 7 bases, with 13 bases sitting between them. The CDR3 sequence is 14 residues long. The CDR3 sequence: CASSVAGVLGTQYF. DNA for the CDR3: TGTGCCAGCAGCGTAGCTGGGGTCCTCGGGACCCAGTACTTC.

This sequence joins TRBV6-5 and TRBJ2-7, with a weak D call TRBD1 (7 bases). This CDR3 has 16 amino acids. CDR1 MNHEY and CDR2 SVGAGI come from the germline V gene. With 4 bases removed from V and 2 bases from J, the gap between germline ends came to 18 bases. The CDR3 DNA reads TGTGCCAGCAGTTCTGGGGGGACAGATGTCACCTACGAGCAGTACTTC. Protein sequence: CASSSGGTDVTYEQYF.

The gene calls are TRBV4-3 and TRBJ2-3; no clear D. Germline assignment: CDR1 LGHNA and CDR2 YSLEER. CDR3 length equals 12 residues. The V end lost 9 bases, the J end lost 6 bases, and 13 bases lay between the germline ends. CDR3 sequence (DNA): TGCGCCAGGTCGAGAAAGTGGGATACGCAGTATTTT. Translation: CARSRKWDTQYF.

The chain joins TRBV19 to TRBJ1-4; a possible D gene is TRBD1 (6 bases). The CDR3 runs 14 residues. CDR1 is LNHDA, CDR2 SQIVND, per germline (reference sequence). V was cut by 5 bases and J by 8 bases, with 15 bases left in between. The CDR3 DNA sequence: TGTGCCAGTAGTTCCGGACAGATCGTGGAAAAACTGTTTTTT. This sequence encodes CASSSGQIVEKLFF.

The chain recombines TRBV3-1 with TRBJ2-3; 7 nucleotides match TRBD2. The CDR3 consists of 15 residues. Germline V CDR1 and CDR2: LGHDT, YNNKEL (reference sequence). The trim removed 4 bases at V and 1 base at J, leaving 5 bases unmatched. The CDR3 sequence is CASSLVGGGTDTQYF. In DNA form, the CDR3 reads TGTGCCAGCAGCCTGGTGGGAGGGGGCACAGATACGCAGTATTTT.

The chain employs TRBV27 and TRBJ2-1, with 9 bases lining up with TRBD2. Trimming cost V 7 bases and J 8 bases; bases outside gene matches: 12. CDR3 size: 15 residues. CDR1 MNHEY and CDR2 SMNVEV come from the germline V gene (reference sequence). This chain's CDR3 is CASIPLGTSLDEQFF. The CDR3 bases are TGTGCCAGCATCCCACTCGGGACTAGCCTAGATGAGCAGTTCTTC.

The rearrangement links TRBV6-2 or TRBV6-3 to TRBJ2-7; 8 nucleotides align to TRBD1. This CDR3 has 17 residues. The ends lost 10 bases at V and 3 bases at J; junction bases unmatched: 20. Germline-derived CDR1 and CDR2 are MNHEY and SVGEGT. In nucleotides, the CDR3 is TGTGCCACCTCTTACCCAGCCGGGACAGGCCTTATCTACGAGCAGTACTTC. Encoded protein: CATSYPAGTGLIYEQYF.